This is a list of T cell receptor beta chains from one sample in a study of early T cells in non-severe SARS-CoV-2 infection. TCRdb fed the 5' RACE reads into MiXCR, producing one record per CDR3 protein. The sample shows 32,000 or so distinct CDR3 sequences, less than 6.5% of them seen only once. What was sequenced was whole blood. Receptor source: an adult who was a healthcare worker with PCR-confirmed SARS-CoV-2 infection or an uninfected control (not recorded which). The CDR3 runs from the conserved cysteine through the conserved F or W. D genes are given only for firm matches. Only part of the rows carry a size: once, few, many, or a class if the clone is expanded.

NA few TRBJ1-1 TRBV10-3 CAISETLGRLNTEAFF TGTGCCATCAGTGAGACCCTGGGACGGTTGAACACTGAAGCTTTCTTT
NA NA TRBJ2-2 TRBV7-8 CASSRTGELFF TGTGCCAGCAGCCGCACCGGGGAGCTGTTTTTT
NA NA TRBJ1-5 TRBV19 CASTSGTSQPQHF TGTGCCAGTACTAGTGGGACTTCTCAGCCCCAGCATTTT
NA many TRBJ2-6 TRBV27 CASGGSGANVLTF TGTGCCAGCGGTGGGAGTGGGGCCAACGTCCTGACTTTC
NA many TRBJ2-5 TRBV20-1 CSARGALIGTQYF TGCAGTGCTAGGGGCGCCCTAATCGGGACCCAGTACTTC
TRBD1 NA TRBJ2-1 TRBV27 CASSLSPGGADNEQFF TGTGCCAGCAGTTTATCCCCAGGGGGCGCAGACAATGAGCAGTTCTTC
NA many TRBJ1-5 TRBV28 CASSLVAGRDSNQPQHF TGTGCCAGCAGTTTAGTCGCAGGCAGGGACAGCAATCAGCCCCAGCATTTT
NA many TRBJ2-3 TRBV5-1 CASSLTPLGAEDTQYF TGCGCCAGCAGCTTGACCCCCCTCGGGGCCGAAGATACGCAGTATTTT
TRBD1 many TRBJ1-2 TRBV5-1 CASRPTGTGGAGGYTF TGCGCCAGCAGACCCACCGGGACAGGGGGCGCCGGTGGCTACACCTTC
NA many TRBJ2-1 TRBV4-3 CASSQDFSEQFF TGCGCCAGCAGCCAAGATTTCAGTGAGCAGTTCTTC
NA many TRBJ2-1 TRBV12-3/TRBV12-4 CASSAYTNNEQFF TGTGCCAGCAGTGCCTACACAAACAATGAGCAGTTCTTC
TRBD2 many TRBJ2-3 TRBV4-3 CASSQGLAGVLGVTQYF TGCGCCAGCAGCCAAGGGCTAGCGGGGGTACTAGGTGTTACGCAGTATTTT
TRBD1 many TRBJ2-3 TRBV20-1 CSASTRQGSTDTQYF TGCAGTGCTAGTACCCGACAGGGTAGCACAGATACGCAGTATTTT
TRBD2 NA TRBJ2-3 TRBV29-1 CSSGTSGDTQYF TGCAGCTCCGGGACTAGTGGCGATACGCAGTATTTT
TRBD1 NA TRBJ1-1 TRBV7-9 CASSLGRDRGSTEAFF TGTGCCAGCAGCTTAGGGCGGGACAGGGGATCCACTGAAGCTTTCTTT